This entry features one TCR beta chain sequence. Its antigen is not identified. This sample is part of a study of shared clonotypes between healthy human individuals. Regarding the study as a whole: Sharing of clonotypes among donors was expected to vary with sequencing depth.

The repertoire was sequenced with immunoSEQ multiplex PCR; TCRdb's copy has only in-frame clones and lacks some. The sample includes some 490,000 clones, 81% of them seen just once. The sample taken for sequencing was PBMCs. This clonotype originated in a middle-aged woman in good health. Some clones in this sample may be carry-over from other donors' samples.

Here the CDR3 DNA reads TGTGCCAGCACCGGCCGGGAGGGAAGTTATGGCTACACCTTC. Protein sequence: CASTGREGSYGYTF. This rearrangement joins TRBV27 to TRBJ1-2; D gene ambiguous. Trimming took off 7 bases at V and 5 bases at J, with 17 bases between the two ends. Germline assignment: CDR1 MNHEY and CDR2 SMNVEV (reference sequence). The CDR3 totals 14 residues.